This T cell receptor beta chain was observed in a study of blood T cell repertoires in COVID-19. The CDR3 is 14 amino acids. CDR1 SEHNR and CDR2 FQNEAQ come from the germline V gene (reference sequence). V was trimmed by 4 bases and J by 6 bases, leaving 10 bases between them. Libraries were prepared by immunoSEQ multiplex PCR; TCRdb keeps only in-frame clonotypes and omits some of them. In the table there are about 95,000 clones, around 87% of which are singletons. The source of this sequence is a human donor in a cohort sampled during active COVID-19. The genes are TRBV7-9 and TRBJ1-6, with D unclear. Sequenced sample: peripheral blood. The CDR3 sequence is CASSSRAGNSPLHF. The CDR3 coding sequence is TGTGCCAGCAGCTCCCGCGCCGGTAATTCACCCCTCCACTTT.